This is a list of T cell receptor beta chains from one sample in a study of beta chain features in type 1 diabetes. Profiled with immunoSEQ multiplex PCR; TCRdb holds only in-frame clones, not every one. Of 400,000 or so clones in the sample, approximately 12% are singletons; the top ten hold around 0.0099%. What was sequenced was naive CD4+ T cells from blood. The source is a woman aged 18-29 years with type 1 diabetes. CDR3s leave out the opening cysteine and the closing phenylalanine or tryptophan. The order of the fields is V gene, D gene, J gene, CDR3 protein. The D gene is left open where the match is weak.

TRBV5-1	.	TRBJ2-1	ASSVDNHEQF
TRBV7-2	.	TRBJ2-1	ASSLAGGRAGEQF
TRBV7-9	TRBD1	TRBJ2-1	ASSLATGGMGNEQF
TRBV6-5	TRBD2	TRBJ2-7	ASSRLAGLYEQY
TRBV18	.	TRBJ2-7	ASSPMAYEQY
TRBV10-3	.	TRBJ1-6	AASVGGPNSPLH
TRBV6-6	.	TRBJ2-4	ASTDNPEVQY
TRBV4-3	.	TRBJ2-2	ASGFRAGELF
TRBV7-2	TRBD2	TRBJ2-7	ASSPQRGGAEQY
TRBV11-2	TRBD1	TRBJ2-7	ASSWDRDAYEQY
TRBV28	.	TRBJ1-2	ASSLGEGYGYT
TRBV9	.	TRBJ2-3	ASSVEGVRTDTQY
TRBV30	.	TRBJ1-2	AWGMGAYGYT
TRBV5-1	.	TRBJ1-2	ASSLAGRSGYT
TRBV2	TRBD1	TRBJ2-2	ASTRGQGSFWDTGELF
TRBV5-4	TRBD2	TRBJ2-1	ATRAGGYNEQF
TRBV29-1	TRBD1	TRBJ1-5	SVGQGGNQPQH
TRBV5-4	TRBD1	TRBJ1-2	ASSLRGQGYGYT
TRBV4-3	TRBD2	TRBJ2-3	ASSHSTGSGASTDTQY
TRBV19	.	TRBJ2-7	ASSWGGEQY
TRBV5-6	TRBD1	TRBJ1-2	ASSPDRGLGGYT
TRBV19	.	TRBJ2-1	ASQWRSAYNEQF
TRBV21-1	.	TRBJ2-5	ASSNRGETQY
TRBV5-1	.	TRBJ1-1	ASGESLNTEAF
TRBV2	TRBD1	TRBJ1-2	ASSRDSYGYT
TRBV6-5	.	TRBJ1-2	ASSYRRTDGYT
TRBV29-1	TRBD1	TRBJ2-3	SVVWGTGWTDTQY
TRBV25-1	.	TRBJ1-3	ASSEFGTTGNTIY
TRBV5-1	.	TRBJ2-3	ASSLDRQGDTQY
TRBV28	.	TRBJ2-6	ASSYGVAGANVLT
TRBV2	.	TRBJ1-4	ASSVGVNEKLF
TRBV13	TRBD2	TRBJ2-1	ASSPSSGGPKDNEQF
TRBV11-2	TRBD1	TRBJ1-2	ASSPGQGVYGYT
TRBV30	.	TRBJ1-1	AWSFPGRNTEAF
TRBV19	.	TRBJ1-1	ASSIGQRRATEAF
TRBV11-2	.	TRBJ2-3	ASSLDVGTQY
TRBV5-5	TRBD1	TRBJ2-5	ASSLVGDRQETQY
TRBV5-1	.	TRBJ1-2	ASSLGTLQGDGYT
TRBV4-3	TRBD2	TRBJ2-5	ASSQNLAGVGETQY
TRBV15	.	TRBJ1-1	ATSEESRQNTEAF
TRBV19	.	TRBJ1-2	ASSLRDKMGYT
TRBV25-1	TRBD2	TRBJ2-3	ASSLAGADTQY
TRBV18	.	TRBJ1-2	ASSPQANYGYT
TRBV4-3	.	TRBJ2-3	ASSQAGADTQY
TRBV14	.	TRBJ1-6	ASSPQGWSPLH
TRBV19	TRBD1	TRBJ1-1	ASSRQGLQSTEAF
TRBV10-3	.	TRBJ2-1	AISGGSSYNEQF
TRBV7-9	.	TRBJ2-1	ASSLVIPGQLQF
TRBV19	.	TRBJ1-1	ASTGIFIAEAF
TRBV20-1	.	TRBJ1-1	RVSTEAF
TRBV28	.	TRBJ1-2	ASVATGQLYT
TRBV4-3	.	TRBJ1-1	ASSQSGHLPSEAF
TRBV5-4	.	TRBJ2-7	ASSQGGHLSYEQY